The rows below give T cell receptor beta chains drawn from one sample of a study of blood T cell repertoires in COVID-19. The protocol was immunoSEQ multiplex PCR, while the TCRdb copy is restricted to in-frame clones and leaves out a portion. The sample has around 160,000 clones, 80% seen once; the top ten hold under 15%. The sequencing input was peripheral blood. The source of these receptors is a man in his sixties with active or convalescent COVID-19. The CDR3 runs from the conserved cysteine through the conserved F or W. The D gene is left open where the match is weak. A clone size is listed for some rows: how often the clone was seen (once, few, many), or a class if it is expanded.

cdr3_nt cdr3_aa d_call clone_size j_call v_call
TGTGCCATCAGTGAGTCGATGGGACTGAATGGCTACACCTTC CAISESMGLNGYTF . . TRBJ1-2 TRBV10-3
TGTGCCAGCAGTGACCGGGACACCTATAATTCACCCCTCCACTTT CASSDRDTYNSPLHF . . TRBJ1-6 TRBV2
TGTGCCAGCACTTTCCAGGGGACTGAAGCTTTCTTT CASTFQGTEAFF . few TRBJ1-1 TRBV28
TGTGCCAGTAACCGCGATAGGGGGAGTTCACCCCTCCACTTT CASNRDRGSSPLHF . . TRBJ1-6 TRBV19
TGTGCCAGCAGTTTCGACAGAACTACTGAAAAACTGTTTTTT CASSFDRTTEKLFF . once TRBJ1-4 TRBV6-5
TGTGCCAGCAGCTTTGGGGACAGGGGCGGTCAGCCCCAGCATTTT CASSFGDRGGQPQHF TRBD1 . TRBJ1-5 TRBV7-8
TGTGCCATCAGTGACCCCCTCTCCTCAGGGTCCCACAATGAGCAGTTCTTC CAISDPLSSGSHNEQFF . . TRBJ2-1 TRBV10-3
TGTGCCAGCAGTAATTCGGGCACTGAAGCTTTCTTT CASSNSGTEAFF . . TRBJ1-1 TRBV12-3/TRBV12-4
TGTGCCAGCAGCTTAGTCGGACAGGGGGCTTGGCAGCCCCAGCATTTT CASSLVGQGAWQPQHF TRBD1 . TRBJ1-5 TRBV7-2
TGTGCCAGCAGCCAAAGCGGGAGCCTCTCCTACGAGCAGTACTTC CASSQSGSLSYEQYF TRBD2 . TRBJ2-7 TRBV14
TGTGCCAGCACCTCCGCGGGGGCGTATCAGCCCCAGCATTTT CASTSAGAYQPQHF . few TRBJ1-5 TRBV5-6
TGCGCCAGCTCTAGCGGGAGGTTAAACACCGGGGAGCTGTTTTTT CASSSGRLNTGELFF TRBD2 . TRBJ2-2 TRBV4-3
TGTGCCAGCAGCTCCCGGACCCTAGGGGACACCGGGGAGCTGTTTTTT CASSSRTLGDTGELFF . . TRBJ2-2 TRBV11-2
TGTGCCAGCAGTTCTGAGACGTTCGGGTTAAACACCATATATTTT CASSSETFGLNTIYF . . TRBJ1-3 TRBV6-5
TGTGCCAGCAGTTACTTTAGTAGCACAGATACGCAGTATTTT CASSYFSSTDTQYF . . TRBJ2-3 TRBV6-6
TGTGCCAGTAGTATAGACTATATTGAGCAGTTCTTC CASSIDYIEQFF . . TRBJ2-1 TRBV19